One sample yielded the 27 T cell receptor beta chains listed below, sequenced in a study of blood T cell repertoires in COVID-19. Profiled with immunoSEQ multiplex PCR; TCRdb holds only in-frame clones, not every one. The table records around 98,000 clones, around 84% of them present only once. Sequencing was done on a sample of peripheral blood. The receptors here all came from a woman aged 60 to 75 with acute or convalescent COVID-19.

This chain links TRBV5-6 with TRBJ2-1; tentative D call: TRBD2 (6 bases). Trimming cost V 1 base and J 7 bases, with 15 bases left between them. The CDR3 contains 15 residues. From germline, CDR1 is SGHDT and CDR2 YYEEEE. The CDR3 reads CASSLPAGQGNEQFF. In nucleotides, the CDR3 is TGTGCCAGCAGCTTGCCAGCGGGCCAAGGGAATGAGCAGTTCTTC.

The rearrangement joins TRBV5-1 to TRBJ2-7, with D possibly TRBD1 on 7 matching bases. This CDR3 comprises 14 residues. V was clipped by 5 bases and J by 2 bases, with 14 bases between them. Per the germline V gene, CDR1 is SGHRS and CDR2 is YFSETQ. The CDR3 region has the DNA TGCGCCAGCAGGTCCCAGGGGGGCACCTACGAGCAGTACTTC. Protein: CASRSQGGTYEQYF.

The CDR3 DNA reads as TGTGCCAGCAGTGAAGCGGCGGGGACCTTCCAAGAGACCCAGTACTTC. Translation: CASSEAAGTFQETQYF. The V call is TRBV2, the J call TRBJ2-5, with D possibly being TRBD2 (6 bases). This CDR3 has 16 residues. V lost 0 bases and J 1 base, leaving 12 bases between the germline ends. Germline assignment: CDR1 SNHLY and CDR2 FYNNEI.

CDR3 in DNA: TGCAGCGTCCAACAGGGGCTCAATCAGCCCCAGCATTTT. Translation: CSVQQGLNQPQHF. The chain combines TRBV29-1 with TRBJ1-5; 7 bases fit TRBD1. The J segment lost 3 bases and the V segment lost 6 bases, leaving 5 bases of the junction unmatched. This CDR3 contains 13 residues. Germline V gene sequence: CDR1 SQVTM, CDR2 ANQGSEA.

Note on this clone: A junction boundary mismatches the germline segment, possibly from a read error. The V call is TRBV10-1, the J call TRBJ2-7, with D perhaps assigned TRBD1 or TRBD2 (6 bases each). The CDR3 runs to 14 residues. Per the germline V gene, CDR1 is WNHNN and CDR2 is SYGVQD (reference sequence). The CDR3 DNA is TGCGCCAACAGTGAGTCGGGGGACACCTACGAGCAGTACTTC. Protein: CANSESGDTYEQYF.

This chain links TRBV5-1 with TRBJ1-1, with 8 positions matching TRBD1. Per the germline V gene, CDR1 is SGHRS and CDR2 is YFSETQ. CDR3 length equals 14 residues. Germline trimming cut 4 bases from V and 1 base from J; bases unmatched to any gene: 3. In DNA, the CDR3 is TGCGCCAGCAGCCGGACAGGGCCGAACACTGAAGCTTTCTTT. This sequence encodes CASSRTGPNTEAFF.

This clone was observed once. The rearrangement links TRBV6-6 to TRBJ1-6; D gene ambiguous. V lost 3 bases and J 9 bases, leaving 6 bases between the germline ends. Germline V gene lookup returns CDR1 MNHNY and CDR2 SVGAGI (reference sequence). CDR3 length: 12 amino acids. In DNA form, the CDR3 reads TGTGCCAGCAGTTATAGAGGTTCACCCCTCCACTTT. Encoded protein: CASSYRGSPLHF.

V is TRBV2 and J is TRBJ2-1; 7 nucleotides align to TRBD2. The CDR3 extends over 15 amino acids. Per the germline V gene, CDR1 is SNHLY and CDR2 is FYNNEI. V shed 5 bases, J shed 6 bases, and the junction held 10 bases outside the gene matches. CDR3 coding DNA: TGTGCCAGCAGTTATTCCGGACTAGGGTTCAATGAGCAGTTCTTC. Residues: CASSYSGLGFNEQFF.

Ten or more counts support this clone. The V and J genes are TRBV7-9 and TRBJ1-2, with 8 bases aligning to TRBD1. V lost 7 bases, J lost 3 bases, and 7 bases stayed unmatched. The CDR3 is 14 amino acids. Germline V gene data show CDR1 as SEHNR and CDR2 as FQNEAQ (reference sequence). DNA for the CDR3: TGTGCCAGCACCATGAACAGGGGGGACTATGGCTACACCTTC. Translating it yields CASTMNRGDYGYTF.

CDR3 residues: CASSQLAGGSYEQYF. As DNA, the CDR3 is TGCGCCAGCAGCCAACTAGCGGGGGGCTCCTACGAGCAGTACTTC. This chain connects TRBV4-3 to TRBJ2-7, with 11 nucleotides matching TRBD2. The V and J ends lost 2 bases and 0 bases, in that order; junction bases with no gene match: 0. CDR1 is LGHNA and CDR2 is YSLEER in the germline V gene. The CDR3 runs to 15 residues.

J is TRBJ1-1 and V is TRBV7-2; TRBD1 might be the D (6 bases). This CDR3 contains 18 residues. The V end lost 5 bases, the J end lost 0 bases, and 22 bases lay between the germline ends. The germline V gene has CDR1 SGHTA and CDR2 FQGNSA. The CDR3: CASSAPPRTANMNTEAFF. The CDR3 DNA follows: TGTGCCAGCAGCGCCCCTCCCAGGACAGCTAACATGAACACTGAAGCTTTCTTT.

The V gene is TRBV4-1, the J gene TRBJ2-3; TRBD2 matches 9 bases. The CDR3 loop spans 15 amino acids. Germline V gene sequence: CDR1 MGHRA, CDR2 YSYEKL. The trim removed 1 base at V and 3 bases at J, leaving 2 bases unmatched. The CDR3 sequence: CASSQVLAGTDTQYF. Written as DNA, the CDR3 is TGCGCCAGCAGCCAAGTTCTAGCGGGGACAGATACGCAGTATTTT.

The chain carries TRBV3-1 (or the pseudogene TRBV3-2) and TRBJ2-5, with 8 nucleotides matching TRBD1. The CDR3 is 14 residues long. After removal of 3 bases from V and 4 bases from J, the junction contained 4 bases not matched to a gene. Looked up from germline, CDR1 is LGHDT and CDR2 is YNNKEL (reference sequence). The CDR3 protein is CASSHLGQGETQYF. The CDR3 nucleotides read TGTGCCAGCAGCCATTTAGGACAGGGAGAGACCCAGTACTTC.

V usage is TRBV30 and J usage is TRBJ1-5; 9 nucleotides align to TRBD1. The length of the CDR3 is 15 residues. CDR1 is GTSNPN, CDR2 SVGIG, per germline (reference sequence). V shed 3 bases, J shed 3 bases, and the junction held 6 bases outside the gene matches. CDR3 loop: CAWRGTGHANQPQHF. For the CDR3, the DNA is TGTGCCTGGAGGGGGACAGGGCATGCCAATCAGCCCCAGCATTTT.

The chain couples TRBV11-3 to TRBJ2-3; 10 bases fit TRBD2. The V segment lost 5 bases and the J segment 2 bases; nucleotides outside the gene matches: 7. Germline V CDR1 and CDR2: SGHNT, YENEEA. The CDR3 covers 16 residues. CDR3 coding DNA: TGTGCCAGCAGCGCCAATAGCGGGGGGTCCACAGATACGCAGTATTTT. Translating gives CASSANSGGSTDTQYF.

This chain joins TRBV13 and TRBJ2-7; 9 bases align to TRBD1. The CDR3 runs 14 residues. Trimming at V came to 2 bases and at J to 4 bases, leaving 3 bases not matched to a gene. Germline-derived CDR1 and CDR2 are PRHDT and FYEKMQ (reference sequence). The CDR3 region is CASSLRQGVYEQYF. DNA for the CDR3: TGTGCCAGCAGCTTAAGACAGGGGGTTTACGAGCAGTACTTC. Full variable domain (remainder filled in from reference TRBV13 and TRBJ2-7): AAGVIQSPRHLIKEKRETATLKCYPIPRHDTVYWYQQGPGQDPQFLISFYEKMQSDKGSIPDRFSAQQFSDYHSELNMSSLELGDSALYFCASSLRQGVYEQYFGPGTRLTVT.

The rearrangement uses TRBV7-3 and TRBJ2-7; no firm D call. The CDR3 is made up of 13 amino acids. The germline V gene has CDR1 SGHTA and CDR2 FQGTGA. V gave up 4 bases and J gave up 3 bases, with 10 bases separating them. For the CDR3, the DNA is TGTGCCAGCAGCTACAGACCAGACTACGAGCAGTACTTC. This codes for CASSYRPDYEQYF.

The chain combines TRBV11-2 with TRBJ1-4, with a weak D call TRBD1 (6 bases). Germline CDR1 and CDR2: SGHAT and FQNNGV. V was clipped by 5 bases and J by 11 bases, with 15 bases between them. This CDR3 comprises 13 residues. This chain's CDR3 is CASSLGRGDKLFF. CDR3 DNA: TGTGCCAGCAGCCTCGGCAGGGGAGACAAACTGTTTTTT.

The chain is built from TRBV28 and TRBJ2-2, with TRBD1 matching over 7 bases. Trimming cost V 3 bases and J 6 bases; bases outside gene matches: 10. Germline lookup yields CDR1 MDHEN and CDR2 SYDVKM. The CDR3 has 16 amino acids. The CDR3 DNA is TGTGCCAGCAGTTTGTTGACAGGGACGAGGGCCGGGGAGCTGTTTTTT. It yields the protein CASSLLTGTRAGELFF.

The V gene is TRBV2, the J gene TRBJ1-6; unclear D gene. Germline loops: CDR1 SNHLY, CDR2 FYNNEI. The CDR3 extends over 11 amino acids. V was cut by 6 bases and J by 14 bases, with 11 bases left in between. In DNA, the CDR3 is TGTGCCAGCAGCCCTCGAGCCGCCCTCCACTTT. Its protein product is CASSPRAALHF.

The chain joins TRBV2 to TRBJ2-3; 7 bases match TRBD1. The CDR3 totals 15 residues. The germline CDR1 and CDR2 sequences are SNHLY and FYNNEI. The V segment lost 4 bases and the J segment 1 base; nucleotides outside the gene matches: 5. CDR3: CASSARTGRTDTQYF. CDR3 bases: TGTGCCAGCAGTGCCCGGACAGGTCGCACAGATACGCAGTATTTT.

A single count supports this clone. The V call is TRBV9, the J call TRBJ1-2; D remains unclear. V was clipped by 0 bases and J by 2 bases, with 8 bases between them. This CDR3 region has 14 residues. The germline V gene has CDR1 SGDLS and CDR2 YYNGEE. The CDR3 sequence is CASSVAVVNYGYTF. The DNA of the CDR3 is TGTGCCAGCAGCGTAGCTGTAGTCAACTATGGCTACACCTTC.

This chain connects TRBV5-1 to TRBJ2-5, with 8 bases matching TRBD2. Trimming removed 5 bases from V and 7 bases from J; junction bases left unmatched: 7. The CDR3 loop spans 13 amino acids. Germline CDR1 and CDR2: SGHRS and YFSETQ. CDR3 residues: CASRLAVDGTQYF. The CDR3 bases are TGCGCCAGCAGACTAGCGGTGGATGGGACCCAGTACTTC.

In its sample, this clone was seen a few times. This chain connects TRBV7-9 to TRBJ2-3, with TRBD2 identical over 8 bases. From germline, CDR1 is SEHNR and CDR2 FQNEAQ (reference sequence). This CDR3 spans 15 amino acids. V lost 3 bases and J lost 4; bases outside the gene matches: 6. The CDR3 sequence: CASSFGTRSADTQYF. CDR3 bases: TGTGCCAGCAGCTTCGGGACTAGATCGGCAGATACGCAGTATTTT.

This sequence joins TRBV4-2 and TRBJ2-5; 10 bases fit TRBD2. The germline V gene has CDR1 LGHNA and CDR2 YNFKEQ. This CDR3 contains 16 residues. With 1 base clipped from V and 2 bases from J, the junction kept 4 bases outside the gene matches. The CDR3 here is CASSQGISGGQETQYF. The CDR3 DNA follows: TGTGCCAGCAGCCAAGGAATTAGCGGGGGGCAAGAGACCCAGTACTTC.

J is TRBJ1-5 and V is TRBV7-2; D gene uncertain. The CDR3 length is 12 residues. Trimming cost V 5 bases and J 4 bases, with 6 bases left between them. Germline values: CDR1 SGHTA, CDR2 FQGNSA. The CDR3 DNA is TGTGCCAGCAGCGTTCAAAATCAGCCCCAGCATTTT. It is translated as CASSVQNQPQHF. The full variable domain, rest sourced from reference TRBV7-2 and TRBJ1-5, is GAGVSQSPSNKVTEKGKDVELRCDPISGHTALYWYRQSLGQGLEFLIYFQGNSAPDKSGLPSDRFSAERTGGSVSTLTIQRTQQEDSAVYLCASSVQNQPQHFGDGTRLSIL.

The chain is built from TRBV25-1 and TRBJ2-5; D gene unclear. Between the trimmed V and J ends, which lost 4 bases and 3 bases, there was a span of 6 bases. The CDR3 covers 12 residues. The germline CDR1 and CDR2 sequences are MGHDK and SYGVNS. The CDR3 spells CASSAQEETQYF. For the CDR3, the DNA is TGTGCCAGCAGTGCCCAGGAAGAGACCCAGTACTTC.